These 2 T cell receptor beta chains were sequenced from one sample in a study of blood T cell repertoires in COVID-19. Here immunoSEQ multiplex PCR was the method, and the copy in TCRdb shows in-frame clones only, minus some. The data show 60,000 to 85,000 clones, with roughly four fifths seen just once and less than 45% held by the top ten. Sequencing was carried out using peripheral blood. The receptors were gathered from a man older than 75 with acute or convalescent COVID-19.

In the case of this clone: Since no conserved phenylalanine or tryptophan closes the CDR3, a read error is the likely cause. The genes are TRBV28 and TRBJ1-2; D is unclear. This CDR3 spans 13 amino acids. Germline V CDR1 and CDR2: MDHEN, SYDVKM. V was trimmed by 6 bases and J by 4 bases, leaving 12 bases between them. The CDR3 spells CASRLGLTYGYTS. The CDR3 bases are TGTGCCAGCAGACTTGGACTGACCTATGGCTACACCTCC.

The V call is TRBV19, the J call TRBJ1-5; tentative D call: TRBD1 (5 bases). Germline lookup yields CDR1 LNHDA and CDR2 SQIVND (reference sequence). With 4 bases removed from V and 4 bases from J, the gap between germline ends came to 14 bases. There are 15 residues in the CDR3. DNA for the CDR3: TGTGCCAGTAGTACGACAGCTGCAAGGAATCAGCCCCAGCATTTT. It yields the protein CASSTTAARNQPQHF.